These 26 T cell receptor beta chains were all obtained from the same sample, sequenced in a study of blood T cells in healthy people across ages. Through a sample-barcoded 5' primer and a J-beta primer mix, a second PCR was run for roughly 7 to 11 cycles. TCRdb reanalysed the 5' RACE reads using MiXCR and keeps one entry per CDR3 protein. In the table there are more than 800,000 distinct CDR3 sequences, under 55% of which are singletons. Sequencing was done on a sample of blood. The receptors shown here come from a woman aged 55-69 years in good health.

The genes are TRBV7-9 and TRBJ2-7; 14 bases are shared with TRBD2. The CDR3 extends over 17 amino acids. From germline, CDR1 is SEHNR and CDR2 FQNEAQ (reference sequence). V gave up 6 bases and J gave up 3 bases; unmatched junction bases: 10. CDR3 coding DNA: TGTGCCAGCAGTCCGGGACTAGCGGGAGCGGCTTTCTACGAGCAGTACTTC. This codes for CASSPGLAGAAFYEQYF.

This clonotype was picked up many times. V gene TRBV6-5 combines with J gene TRBJ1-2; 8 bases fit TRBD1. CDR1 MNHEY and CDR2 SVGAGI come from the germline V gene. The length of the CDR3 is 15 residues. The junction had 9 bases not matched to a gene; V was cut back by 5 bases and J by 4 bases. The CDR3 DNA sequence: TGTGCCAGCAGTAAGCCCCAGGGGGCCGGCTATGGCTACACCTTC. The encoded protein is CASSKPQGAGYGYTF.

This clonotype was picked up one time. This sequence joins TRBV5-4 and TRBJ2-5; 9 positions agree with TRBD1. The CDR3 has 16 amino acids. Trimming removed 3 bases from V and 0 bases from J; junction bases left unmatched: 6. Looked up from germline, CDR1 is SGHNT and CDR2 is YYREEE (reference sequence). The CDR3 protein is CASSSYRGQYQETQYF. The CDR3 DNA reads TGTGCCAGCAGCTCCTACAGGGGGCAGTACCAAGAGACCCAGTACTTC.

With respect to this clonotype: One junction end does not reproduce the germline sequence, and a read error may be involved. The chain joins TRBV9 to TRBJ2-3; 11 bases fit TRBD2. The CDR3 is made up of 16 amino acids. In germline, CDR1 is SGDLS, CDR2 YYNGEE. The CDR3 DNA sequence: TGTGCCAGCAGCGTCGGACTAGCGGGCAGCACAGATATGCAGTATTTT. This encodes CASSVGLAGSTDMQYF.

This clonotype was seen a single time. CDR3 DNA: TGCGCCAGCAGCCAATCCTACCGGACTAAGGCTTACAATGAGCAGTACTTC. This encodes CASSQSYRTKAYNEQYF. The rearrangement links TRBV4-1 to TRBJ2-7; a weak D match, TRBD2 (6 bases). V was clipped by 2 bases and J by 7 bases, with 24 bases between them. This CDR3 region has 17 residues. Germline V gene data show CDR1 as MGHRA and CDR2 as YSYEKL.

The J gene is TRBJ2-7, the V gene TRBV14, with D unclear. Trimming left V 0 bases short and J 4 bases short, with 7 bases between. Germline lookup yields CDR1 SGHDN and CDR2 FVKESK. CDR3 length: 13 residues. This chain's CDR3 is CASSQETRYEQYF. DNA for the CDR3: TGTGCCAGCAGCCAAGAAACGAGGTACGAGCAGTACTTC.

This sequence joins TRBV29-1 and TRBJ1-5; D gene ambiguous. The CDR3 extends over 13 amino acids. V dropped 7 bases and J dropped 3 bases, with 13 bases sitting between them. Germline assignment: CDR1 SQVTM and CDR2 ANQGSEA. CDR3 sequence: CSAVTRSNQPQHF. The CDR3 DNA sequence: TGCAGCGCCGTAACAAGATCCAATCAGCCCCAGCATTTT.

Many counts were recorded for this clonotype. The chain carries TRBV6-5 and TRBJ2-1, with D possibly matching TRBD1 (6 bases). Germline CDR1 reads MNHEY; CDR2 reads SVGAGI. The CDR3 runs to 14 residues. The V gene lost 2 bases and the J gene lost 4 bases, with 9 bases spanning the gap. The CDR3 is CASSYGTGYNEQFF. In nucleotides, the CDR3 is TGTGCCAGCAGTTACGGCACAGGGTACAATGAGCAGTTCTTC.

This clonotype was counted a few times. DNA for the CDR3: TGTGCCAGCAGCGTAGGGTGGGGGGAGACCCAGTACTTC. Its protein is CASSVGWGETQYF. This sequence joins TRBV9 and TRBJ2-5, with D perhaps given as TRBD1 or TRBD2 (5 bases each). The CDR3 covers 13 residues. Germline V lookup: CDR1 SGDLS, CDR2 YYNGEE. The germline V and J ends were trimmed by 0 bases and 5 bases, with 8 bases remaining between them.

The V and J genes are TRBV4-1 and TRBJ1-5; weak D call: TRBD1 (5 bases). Germline V CDR1 and CDR2: MGHRA, YSYEKL. This CDR3 is built from 20 residues. The V gene lost 0 bases and the J gene lost 0 bases, with 21 bases spanning the gap. The CDR3 nucleotides read TGCGCCAGCAGCCAAGACCCTCCGTTTCGGGACGGATATAGCAATCAGCCCCAGCATTTT. This sequence encodes CASSQDPPFRDGYSNQPQHF.

There are many counts of this clonotype. The chain carries TRBV5-1 and TRBJ2-7; the D gene is possibly TRBD1 (5 bases). The germline CDR1 and CDR2 sequences are SGHRS and YFSETQ. CDR3 size: 14 residues. Trimming pared 0 bases from V and 0 bases from J, leaving 7 bases between. CDR3: CASSLARDSYEQYF. CDR3 coding DNA: TGCGCCAGCAGCTTGGCCAGGGACTCCTACGAGCAGTACTTC.

Only a few counts were recorded for this clonotype. The chain couples TRBV20-1 to TRBJ2-1; D may correspond to TRBD1 or TRBD2 (5 bases each). The CDR3 runs to 16 residues. The V gene's germline CDR1 is DFQATT and CDR2 SNEGSKA (reference sequence). V was shortened by 4 bases and J by 4 bases, with 20 bases between the two germline ends. The CDR3 is CSATGPPRVGYNEQFF. CDR3 DNA: TGCAGTGCTACGGGGCCTCCTCGGGTGGGTTACAATGAGCAGTTCTTC.

This clonotype was seen only a few times. This rearrangement joins TRBV15 to TRBJ2-4; 7 bases match TRBD1. Trimming at V came to 0 bases and at J to 2 bases, leaving 1 base not matched to a gene. The CDR3 has 15 amino acids. Germline V gene data show CDR1 as LNHNV and CDR2 as YYDKDF (reference sequence). CDR3 nucleotide sequence: TGTGCCACCAGCAGAGAGACAGGGTCCAAAAACATTCAGTACTTC. Translated, it gives CATSRETGSKNIQYF.

Only a few counts were recorded for this clonotype. The CDR3 is CASSFQGGGTQYF. CDR3 in DNA: TGTGCCAGCAGTTTCCAGGGGGGAGGGACCCAGTACTTC. The chain recombines TRBV28 with TRBJ2-5, with D maybe TRBD1 (7 bases). Germline V gene sequence: CDR1 MDHEN, CDR2 SYDVKM. CDR3 length: 13 residues. Trimming stripped 3 bases from V and 7 bases from J, with 12 bases between.

There are a few counts of this clonotype. V and J are TRBV29-1 and TRBJ2-3, with a tentative D call TRBD1 (6 bases). This CDR3 spans 14 amino acids. V was shortened by 6 bases and J by 0 bases, with 13 bases between the two germline ends. Germline CDR1 reads SQVTM; CDR2 reads ANQGSEA. The CDR3 nucleotides are TGCAGCGTGTGGGGGCTCAAGAGCACAGATACGCAGTATTTT. Translation: CSVWGLKSTDTQYF.

This clonotype turned up a few times. The chain combines TRBV7-2 with TRBJ2-1; 11 bases match TRBD2. The germline gives CDR1 SGHTA, CDR2 FQGNSA. The CDR3 is made up of 17 amino acids. V gave up 5 bases and J gave up 6 bases; unmatched junction bases: 12. In DNA form, the CDR3 reads TGTGCCAGCAGCCTACTCTCCGGGACTAGCGGACTCAATGAGCAGTTCTTC. Protein: CASSLLSGTSGLNEQFF.

The sample holds a few counts of this clonotype. The chain combines TRBV10-3 with TRBJ2-3, with D possibly TRBD2 on 5 matching bases. V was clipped by 4 bases and J by 4 bases, with 15 bases between them. Per the germline V gene, CDR1 is ENHRY and CDR2 is SYGVKD. The CDR3 has 15 amino acids. The DNA for the CDR3 is TGTGCCATCAGTGGAGCGGTCCCCGCCCCAGATACGCAGTATTTT. It yields the protein CAISGAVPAPDTQYF.

The rearrangement links TRBV2 to TRBJ2-7; unclear D gene. Germline V gives CDR1 SNHLY, CDR2 FYNNEI. This CDR3 spans 13 amino acids. Trimming took off 2 bases at V and 5 bases at J, with 10 bases between the two ends. The CDR3 DNA sequence: TGTGCCAGCAGTGAACAGCTAGAGGACGAGCAGTACTTC. It is translated as CASSEQLEDEQYF.

The V call is TRBV12-3 or TRBV12-4, the J call TRBJ1-2; D unclear. The length of the CDR3 is 16 residues. V lost 4 bases to trimming and J lost 0 bases, with 15 bases between them. The CDR3 loop is CASSSSSLGANYGYTF. DNA of the CDR3: TGTGCCAGCAGTTCCTCGTCTCTCGGCGCTAACTATGGCTACACCTTC.

The V gene is TRBV6-6, the J gene TRBJ2-1; TRBD2 agrees at 10 bases. CDR3 size: 13 residues. The V gene end was trimmed by 6 bases and the J gene end by 8 bases; junction bases not matched to a gene: 4. Germline values: CDR1 MNHNY, CDR2 SVGAGI (reference sequence). CDR3 DNA: TGTGCCAGCAGACTCAGCGGGGGGGATGAGCAGTTCTTC. Translation gives CASRLSGGDEQFF.

This clonotype was counted a few times. The rearrangement uses TRBV28 and TRBJ2-5; a weak D match, TRBD2 (5 bases). The CDR3 consists of 15 residues. The V end was cut by 6 bases, the J end by 5 bases, with 19 bases between. The germline gives CDR1 MDHEN, CDR2 SYDVKM. CDR3 sequence (DNA): TGTGCCAGCAGCCCGTTTAGTTTTACTAGGGAGACCCAGTACTTC. This translates into CASSPFSFTRETQYF.

The table lists this clonotype with a few counts. The rearrangement links TRBV7-2 to TRBJ1-1; D possibly corresponds to TRBD1 (6 bases). Germline lookup yields CDR1 SGHTA and CDR2 FQGNSA. The CDR3 consists of 15 residues. With 5 bases removed from V and 6 bases from J, the gap between germline ends came to 19 bases. The CDR3 nucleotides read TGTGCCAGCAGCACAGGGAGACGGGCATGGGCTGAAGCTTTCTTT. It codes for CASSTGRRAWAEAFF.

The CDR3, as DNA: TGTGCCAGCAGCTCTGGACTAGCGGGACGCACCGGGGAGCTGTTTTTT. Translated: CASSSGLAGRTGELFF. V usage is TRBV27 and J usage is TRBJ2-2, with TRBD2 identical over 12 bases. CDR3 length: 16 residues. The J segment lost 4 bases and the V segment lost 6 bases, leaving 6 bases of the junction unmatched. In germline, CDR1 is MNHEY, CDR2 SMNVEV (reference sequence).

This clonotype has only a few counts. The genes are TRBV4-2 and TRBJ2-3; TRBD2 matches 11 bases. CDR3 length: 18 amino acids. Germline-derived CDR1 and CDR2 are LGHNA and YNFKEQ. The junction had 5 bases not matched to a gene; V was cut back by 0 bases and J by 0 bases. The CDR3 nucleotides read TGTGCCAGCAGCCAAGATTCCCGGACTAGCGGGAGCACAGATACGCAGTATTTT. Translation gives CASSQDSRTSGSTDTQYF.

This clonotype was detected ten times or more. This chain uses TRBV29-1 with TRBJ2-3; D perhaps matches TRBD2 (6 bases). Germline lookup yields CDR1 SQVTM and CDR2 ANQGSEA. CDR3 size: 13 residues. With 5 bases removed from V and 4 bases from J, the gap between germline ends came to 13 bases. The CDR3 DNA reads TGCAGCGTTACGGGGGATCTGGCAGATACGCAGTATTTT. It translates to CSVTGDLADTQYF.

The chain recombines TRBV24-1 with TRBJ2-3; 7 bases fit TRBD1. The germline V gene encodes CDR1 KGHDR and CDR2 SFDVKD. The CDR3 has 15 residues. V was clipped by 5 bases and J by 0 bases; unmatched bases: 4. As DNA, the CDR3 is TGTGCCACCAGTGTGACAGGGTCGAGCACAGATACGCAGTATTTT. Its translation: CATSVTGSSTDTQYF.